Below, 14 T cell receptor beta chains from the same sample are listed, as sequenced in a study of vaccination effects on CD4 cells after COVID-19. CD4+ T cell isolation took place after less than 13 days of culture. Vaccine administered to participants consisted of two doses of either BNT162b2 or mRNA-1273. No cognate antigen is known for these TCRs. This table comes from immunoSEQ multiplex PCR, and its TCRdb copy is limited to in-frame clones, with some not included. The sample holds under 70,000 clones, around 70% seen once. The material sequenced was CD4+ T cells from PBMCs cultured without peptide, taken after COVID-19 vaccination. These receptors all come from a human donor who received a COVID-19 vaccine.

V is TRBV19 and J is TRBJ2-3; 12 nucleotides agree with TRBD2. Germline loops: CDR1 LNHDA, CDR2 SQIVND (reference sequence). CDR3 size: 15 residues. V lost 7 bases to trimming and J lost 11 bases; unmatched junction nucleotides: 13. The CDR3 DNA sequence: TGTGCCAGTACTTACCAACTAGCGGGGGGAGGGGAGCAGTATTTT. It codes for CASTYQLAGGGEQYF.

The CDR3 DNA sequence: TGTGCCAGCAGCTTCGACCGACGTGAAGCTTTCTTT. Its protein product is CASSFDRREAFF. The V gene is TRBV6-5, the J gene TRBJ1-1; D unresolved. V was cut by 6 bases and J by 7 bases, with 12 bases left in between. The CDR3 covers 12 residues. The germline gives CDR1 MNHEY, CDR2 SVGAGI.

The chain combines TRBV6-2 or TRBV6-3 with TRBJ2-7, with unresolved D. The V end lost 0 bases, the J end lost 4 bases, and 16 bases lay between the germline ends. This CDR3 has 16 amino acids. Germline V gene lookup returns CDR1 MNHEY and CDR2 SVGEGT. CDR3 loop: CASSYSTQQWVYEQYV. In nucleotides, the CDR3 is TGTGCCAGCAGTTACTCGACGCAGCAATGGGTATACGAGCAGTACGTC.

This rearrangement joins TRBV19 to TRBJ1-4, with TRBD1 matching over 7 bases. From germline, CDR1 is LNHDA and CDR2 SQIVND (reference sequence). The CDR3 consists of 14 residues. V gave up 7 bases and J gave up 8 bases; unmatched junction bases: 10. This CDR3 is CASKSRGREEKLFF. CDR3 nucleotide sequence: TGTGCCAGTAAATCGAGGGGGCGAGAAGAAAAACTGTTTTTT.

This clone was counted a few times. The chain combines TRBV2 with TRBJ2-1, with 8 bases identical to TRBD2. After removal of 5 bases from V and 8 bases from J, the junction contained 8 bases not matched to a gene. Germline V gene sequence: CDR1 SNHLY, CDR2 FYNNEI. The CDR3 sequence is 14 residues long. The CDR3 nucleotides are TGTGCCAGCAGTCTCTTAGCGGGGTTTGATGAGCAGTTCTTC. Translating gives CASSLLAGFDEQFF.

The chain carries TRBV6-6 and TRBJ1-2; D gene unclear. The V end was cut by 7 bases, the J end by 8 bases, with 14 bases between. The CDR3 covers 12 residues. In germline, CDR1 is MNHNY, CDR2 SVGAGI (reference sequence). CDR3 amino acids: CASTRQRAGYTF. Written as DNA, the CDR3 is TGTGCCAGCACCCGTCAACGGGCGGGCTACACCTTC.

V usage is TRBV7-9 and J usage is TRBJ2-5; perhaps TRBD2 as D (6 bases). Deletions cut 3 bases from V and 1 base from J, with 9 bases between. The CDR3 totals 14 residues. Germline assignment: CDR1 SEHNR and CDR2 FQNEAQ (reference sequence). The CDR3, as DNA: TGTGCCAGCAGCTTTAGGGGAGGCCAAGAGACCCAGTACTTC. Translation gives CASSFRGGQETQYF.

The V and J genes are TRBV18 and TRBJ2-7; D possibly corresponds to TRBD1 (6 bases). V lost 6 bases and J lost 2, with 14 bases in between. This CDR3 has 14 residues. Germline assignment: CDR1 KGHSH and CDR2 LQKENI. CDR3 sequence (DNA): TGTGCCAGCTCCGGGCAGGGGAGTGCCTACGAGCAGTACGTC. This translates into CASSGQGSAYEQYV.

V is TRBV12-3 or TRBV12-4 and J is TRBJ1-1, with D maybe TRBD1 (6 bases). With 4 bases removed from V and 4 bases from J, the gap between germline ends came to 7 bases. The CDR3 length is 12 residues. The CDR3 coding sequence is TGTGCCAGCAGTTACAGGGTCACTGAAGCTTTCTTT. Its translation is CASSYRVTEAFF.

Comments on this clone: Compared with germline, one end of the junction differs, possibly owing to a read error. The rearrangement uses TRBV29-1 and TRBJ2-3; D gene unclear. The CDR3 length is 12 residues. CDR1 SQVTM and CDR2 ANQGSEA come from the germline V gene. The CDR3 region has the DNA TGCAGCGTTAAAGACGGCACAGATACGCAGTATTTT. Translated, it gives CSVKDGTDTQYF.

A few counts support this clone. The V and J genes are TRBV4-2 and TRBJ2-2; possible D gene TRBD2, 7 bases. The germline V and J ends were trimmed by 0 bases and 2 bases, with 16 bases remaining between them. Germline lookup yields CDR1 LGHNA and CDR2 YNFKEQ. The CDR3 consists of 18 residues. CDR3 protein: CASSQDDGGAGNTGELFF. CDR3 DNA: TGTGCCAGCAGCCAAGATGATGGGGGGGCTGGAAACACCGGGGAGCTGTTTTTT.

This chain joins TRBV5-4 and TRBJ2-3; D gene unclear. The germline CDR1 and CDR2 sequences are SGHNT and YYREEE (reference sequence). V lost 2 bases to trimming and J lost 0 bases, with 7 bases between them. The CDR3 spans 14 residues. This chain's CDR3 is CASSFKASTDTQYF. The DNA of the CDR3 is TGTGCCAGCAGCTTTAAGGCTAGCACAGATACGCAGTATTTT.

The CDR3 loop is CASSDIATNEKLFF. The DNA of the CDR3 is TGCGCCAGCAGTGATATAGCAACTAATGAAAAACTGTTTTTT. This sequence joins TRBV10-2 and TRBJ1-4, with D unclear. From germline, CDR1 is WSHSY and CDR2 SAAADI. This CDR3 region has 14 residues. Trimming took off 3 bases at V and 0 bases at J, with 5 bases between the two ends.

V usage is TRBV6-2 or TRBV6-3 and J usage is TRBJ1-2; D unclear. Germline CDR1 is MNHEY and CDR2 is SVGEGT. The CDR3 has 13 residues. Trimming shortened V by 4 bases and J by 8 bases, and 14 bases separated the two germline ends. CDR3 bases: TGTGCCAGCAGTTGGTCAAAGGAAGGGGGCTACACCTTC. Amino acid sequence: CASSWSKEGGYTF.